The present entry profiles one TCR beta chain with its context. This clone has only a few counts. The clone's antigen remains unknown. There are no base qualities to consult, and no much larger clone falls within one base. These data belong to a study of blood T cell repertoires in COVID-19 (dated by TCRdb to 2019 to 2021). About the full investigation: Collaborator samples came from the United States, Italy and Spain and covered acute and convalescent phases of COVID-19. The prospective study material was composed of cDNA or gDNA derived from T cells, B-cell-depleted T cells, or PBMCs. The dataset comprised deeply sampled blood TCRbeta repertoires from subjects exposed to, actively infected with, or recovered from COVID-19. The repertoires were made available in a free public database intended to serve as a resource for research on the immune response to SARS-CoV-2. Samples came from the ongoing ImmuneRACE study (first 160 participants) plus 1,254 subjects from 6 global collaborators. A de-identified subject ID, COVID-19 status, age in years and sex were almost always included in the sample metadata. Where HLA class I and class II types were available, the types were taken from metadata supplied by the sample provider, not from assay-based typing. On the study overall, not on this receptor specifically: How much clinical and demographic metadata was included differed by source and by participant, and the metadata was provided uncurated.

The collaborating institutions used their own protocols to collect whole blood in K2EDTA tubes. Collaborator samples were shipped for TCRbeta analysis as frozen whole blood, isolated PBMCs, or DNA extracted from either sample type. Per the germline V gene, MDHEN is the CDR1 and SYDVKM is the CDR2. V gives up 5 bases and J gives up 4 bases, and the segment between their germline ends measures 11 bases. There are 13 amino acids in the CDR3, from cysteine to phenylalanine inclusive. Left in the record is the CDR3 DNA by itself, 39 bases read in frame from the first base. The immunoSEQ Assay, a bias-controlled multiplex PCR, was used to amplify TCRbeta CDR3 regions from genomic DNA. Concerning the study's data processing: The number of nucleated cells in each sample was estimated from the amplification of reference gene primers within the assay. Sequence reads were collapsed and filtered to measure the absolute abundance of every unique TCRbeta CDR3 rearrangement. Productive Simpson clonality was computed per sample as the square root of Simpson's diversity index over productive rearrangements. The source is immuneACCESS, and TCRdb retained only in-frame sequences with V and J called. Part of the clones is not carried over; for the studies checked, unresolved V genes explain less than half of this, and the remainder is unexplained. V and J calls and clone size come straight from that table; D and trimming were deduced from the DNA. Here the sample has under 200,000 clones; 80% to 95% occur a single time. Of the sample, approximately 0.48% is held by the ten largest clones.

The sequence links TRBV28 to TRBJ1-2; no D gene is confidently identified. The sequenced sample consisted of peripheral blood. The receptor comes from a man aged 50 to 59 with acute or convalescent COVID-19. The DNA sequence is given as TGTGCCAGCAGTGGAGGGTGGGGCTATGGCTACACCTTC. This is translated as CASSGGWGYGYTF.